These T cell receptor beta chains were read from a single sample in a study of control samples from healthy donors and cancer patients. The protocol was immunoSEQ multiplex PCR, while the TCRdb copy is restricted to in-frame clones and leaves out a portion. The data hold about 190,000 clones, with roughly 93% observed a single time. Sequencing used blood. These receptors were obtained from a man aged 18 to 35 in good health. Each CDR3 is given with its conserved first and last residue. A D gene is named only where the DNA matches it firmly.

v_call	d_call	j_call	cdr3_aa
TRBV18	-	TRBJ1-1	CASSRGAGVKNTEAFF
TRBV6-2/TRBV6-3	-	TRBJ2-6	CASSPAGSGANVLTF
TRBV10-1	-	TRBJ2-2	CASTGTVTGELFF
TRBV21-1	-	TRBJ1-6	CASSPRTKQLSPLHF
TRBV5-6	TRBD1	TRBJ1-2	CASSHAPGQGLFGYTF
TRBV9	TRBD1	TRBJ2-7	CASSAPIGTGASYEQYF
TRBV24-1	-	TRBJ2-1	CATSSLRPDSYNEQFF
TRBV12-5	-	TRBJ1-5	CATVGGPLQPQHF
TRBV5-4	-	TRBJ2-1	CASSLQGYNEQFF
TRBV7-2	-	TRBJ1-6	CASSAASSYNSPLHF
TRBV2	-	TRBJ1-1	CASTMGWATEAFF
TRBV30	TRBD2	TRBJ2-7	CAWTRGREGEQYF
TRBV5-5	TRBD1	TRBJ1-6	CASSSGTGNSPLHF
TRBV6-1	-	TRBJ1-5	CASSEFSRGGSQPQHF
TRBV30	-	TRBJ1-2	CAWGTYGYTF
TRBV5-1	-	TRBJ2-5	CASSLAVGLETQYF
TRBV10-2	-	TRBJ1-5	CASSESTANQPQHF
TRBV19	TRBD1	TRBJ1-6	CASSTGQVGFLSTLHF
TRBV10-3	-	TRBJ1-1	CAISESTRGAEAFF
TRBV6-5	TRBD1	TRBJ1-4	CASSPRTGGDEKLFF
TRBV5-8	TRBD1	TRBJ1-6	CAGSDRDYSPLHF
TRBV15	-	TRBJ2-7	CATSRPPGYEQYF
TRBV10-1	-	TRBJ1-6	CATSRVGGKSSYNSPLHF
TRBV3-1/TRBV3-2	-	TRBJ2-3	CASSQDFPDTQYF
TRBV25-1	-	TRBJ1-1	CASRYTLEAFF
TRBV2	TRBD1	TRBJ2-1	CASSGDRGMNEQFF
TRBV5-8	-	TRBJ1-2	CASSLAGGNYGYTF
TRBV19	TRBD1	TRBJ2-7	CASRRTGAYEQYF
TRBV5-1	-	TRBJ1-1	CASSSGRINTEAFF
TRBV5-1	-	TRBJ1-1	CASSLGGSLNTEAFF
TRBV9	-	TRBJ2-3	CASSVETQRAADTQYF
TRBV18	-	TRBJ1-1	CASSPRYNSGYAEAFF
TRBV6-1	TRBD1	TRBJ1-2	CASSARTGAQNYGYTF
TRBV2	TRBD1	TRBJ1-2	CASGSSGGRGYTF
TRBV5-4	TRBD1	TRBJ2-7	CASSLGVPGTGGSFRYEQYF
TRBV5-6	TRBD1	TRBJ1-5	CASSLGQGATQPQHF
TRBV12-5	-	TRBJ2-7	CASLNSGSYEQYF
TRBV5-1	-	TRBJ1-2	CASSSQVGYGYTF
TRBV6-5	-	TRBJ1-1	CASSPEGRFKAFF
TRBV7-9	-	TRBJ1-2	CAKFPGRANYGYTF
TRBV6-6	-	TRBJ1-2	CASSLPGHQQPQGYTF
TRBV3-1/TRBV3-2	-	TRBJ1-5	CASSPQLNQPQHF
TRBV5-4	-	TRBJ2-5	CASSTRDGEETQYF
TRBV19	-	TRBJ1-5	CASSIAGTENQPQHF
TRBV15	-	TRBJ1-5	CASGGQGGQPQHF
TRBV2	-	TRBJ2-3	CASRDHGGDTQYF
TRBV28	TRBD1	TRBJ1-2	CASIGTGGYYGYTF
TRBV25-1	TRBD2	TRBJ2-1	CASSDPSGGFYNEQFF
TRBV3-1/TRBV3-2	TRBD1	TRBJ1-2	CASSPTAGLTGGNVYGYTF
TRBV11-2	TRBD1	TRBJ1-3	CASSLDPTGHYGNTIYF
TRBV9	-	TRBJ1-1	CASSPMGANTEAFF
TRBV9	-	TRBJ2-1	CASSVALGLRVNEQFF